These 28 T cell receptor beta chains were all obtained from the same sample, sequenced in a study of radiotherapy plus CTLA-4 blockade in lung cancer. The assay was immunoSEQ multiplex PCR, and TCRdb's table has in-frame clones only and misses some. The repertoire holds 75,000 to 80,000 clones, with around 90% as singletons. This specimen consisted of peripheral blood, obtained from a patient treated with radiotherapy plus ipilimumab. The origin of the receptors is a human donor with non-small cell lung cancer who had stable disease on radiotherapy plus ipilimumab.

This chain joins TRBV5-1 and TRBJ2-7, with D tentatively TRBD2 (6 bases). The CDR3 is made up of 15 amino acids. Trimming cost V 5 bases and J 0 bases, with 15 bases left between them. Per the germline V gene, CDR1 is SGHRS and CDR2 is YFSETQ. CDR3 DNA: TGCGCCAGCAGAGGTAGCGGCTTGTCCTCCTACGAGCAGTACTTC. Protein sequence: CASRGSGLSSYEQYF.

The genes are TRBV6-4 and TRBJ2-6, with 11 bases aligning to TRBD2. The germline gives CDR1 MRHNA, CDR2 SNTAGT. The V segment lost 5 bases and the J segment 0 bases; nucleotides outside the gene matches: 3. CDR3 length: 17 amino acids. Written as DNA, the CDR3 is TGTGCCAGCAGTTCGGGACTAGCGGTCTCTGGGGCCAACGTCCTGACTTTC. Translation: CASSSGLAVSGANVLTF.

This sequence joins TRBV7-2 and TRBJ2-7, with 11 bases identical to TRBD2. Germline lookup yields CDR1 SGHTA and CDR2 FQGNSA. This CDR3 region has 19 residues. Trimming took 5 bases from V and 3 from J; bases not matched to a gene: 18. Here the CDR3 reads CASSLNQGPGLAAVYEQYF. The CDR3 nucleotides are TGTGCCAGCAGCCTCAATCAAGGCCCGGGACTAGCGGCAGTCTACGAGCAGTACTTC.

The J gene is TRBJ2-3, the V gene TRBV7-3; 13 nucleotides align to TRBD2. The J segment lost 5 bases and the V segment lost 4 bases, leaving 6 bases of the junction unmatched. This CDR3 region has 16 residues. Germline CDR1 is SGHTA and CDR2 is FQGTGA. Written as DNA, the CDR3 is TGTGCCAGCAGCTATCTGGGACTAGCGGGGAAAGATACGCAGTATTTT. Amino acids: CASSYLGLAGKDTQYF. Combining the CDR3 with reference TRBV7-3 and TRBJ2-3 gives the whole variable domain GAGVSQTPSNKVTEKGKYVELRCDPISGHTALYWYRQSLGQGPEFLIYFQGTGAADDSGLPNDRFFAVRPEGSVSTLKIQRTERGDSAVYLCASSYLGLAGKDTQYFGPGTRLTVL.

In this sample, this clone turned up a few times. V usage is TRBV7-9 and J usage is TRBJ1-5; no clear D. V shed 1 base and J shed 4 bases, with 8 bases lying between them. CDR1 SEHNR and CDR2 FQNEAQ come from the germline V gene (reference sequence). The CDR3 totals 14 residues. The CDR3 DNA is TGTGCCAGCAGCTTAGACGTGGGGAATCAGCCCCAGCATTTT. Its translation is CASSLDVGNQPQHF.

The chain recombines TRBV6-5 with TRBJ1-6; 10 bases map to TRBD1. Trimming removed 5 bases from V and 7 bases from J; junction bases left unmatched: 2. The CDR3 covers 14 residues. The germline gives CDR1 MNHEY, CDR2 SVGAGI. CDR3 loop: CASSAGQGNSPLHF. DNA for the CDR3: TGTGCCAGCAGTGCGGGACAGGGGAATTCACCCCTCCACTTT.

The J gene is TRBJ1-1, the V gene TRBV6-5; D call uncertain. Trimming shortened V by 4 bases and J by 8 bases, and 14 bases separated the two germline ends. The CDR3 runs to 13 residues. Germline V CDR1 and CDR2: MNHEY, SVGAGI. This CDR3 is CASSSSALGEAFF. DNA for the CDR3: TGTGCCAGCAGTTCCTCCGCCCTAGGGGAAGCTTTCTTT.

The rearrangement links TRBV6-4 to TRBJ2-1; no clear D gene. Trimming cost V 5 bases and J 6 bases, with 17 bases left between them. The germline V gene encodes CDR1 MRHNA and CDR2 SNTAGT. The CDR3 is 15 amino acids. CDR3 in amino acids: CASSRHLSQGNEQFF. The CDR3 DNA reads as TGTGCCAGCAGTCGACACCTCTCCCAAGGCAATGAGCAGTTCTTC.

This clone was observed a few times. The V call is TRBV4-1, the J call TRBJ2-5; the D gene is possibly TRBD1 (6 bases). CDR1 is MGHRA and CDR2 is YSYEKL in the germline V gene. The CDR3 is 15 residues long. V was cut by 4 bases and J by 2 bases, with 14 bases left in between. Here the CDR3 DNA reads TGCGCCAGCAGCCTAAAGACAGGATTTCAAGAGACCCAGTACTTC. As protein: CASSLKTGFQETQYF.

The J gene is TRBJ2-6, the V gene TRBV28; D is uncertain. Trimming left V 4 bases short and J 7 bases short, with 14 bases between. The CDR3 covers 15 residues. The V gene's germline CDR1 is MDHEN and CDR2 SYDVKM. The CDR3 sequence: CASSSPGSGANVLTF. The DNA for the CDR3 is TGTGCCAGCAGTTCCCCTGGGTCCGGCGCCAACGTCCTGACTTTC.

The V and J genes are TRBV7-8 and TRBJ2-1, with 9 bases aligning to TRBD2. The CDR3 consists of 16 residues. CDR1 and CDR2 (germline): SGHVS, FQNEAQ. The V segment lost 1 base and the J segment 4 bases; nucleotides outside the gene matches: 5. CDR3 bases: TGTGCCAGCAGCTTAGAGGGACTAGCTGTTTACAATGAGCAGTTCTTC. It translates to CASSLEGLAVYNEQFF.

DNA of the CDR3: TGTGCCAGTAGTATCCTCCCTGGTGGCAATCAGCCCCAGCATTTT. Its protein is CASSILPGGNQPQHF. The rearrangement uses TRBV19 and TRBJ1-5; D is unresolved. Per the germline V gene, CDR1 is LNHDA and CDR2 is SQIVND (reference sequence). The CDR3 loop spans 15 amino acids. The V end was cut by 3 bases, the J end by 2 bases, with 11 bases between.

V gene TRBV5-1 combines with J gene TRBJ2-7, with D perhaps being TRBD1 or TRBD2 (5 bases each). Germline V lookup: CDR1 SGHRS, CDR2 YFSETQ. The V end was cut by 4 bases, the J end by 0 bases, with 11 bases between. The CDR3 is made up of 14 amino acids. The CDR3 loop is CASSRDGISYEQYF. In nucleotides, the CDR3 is TGCGCCAGCAGCCGGGACGGAATCTCCTACGAGCAGTACTTC.

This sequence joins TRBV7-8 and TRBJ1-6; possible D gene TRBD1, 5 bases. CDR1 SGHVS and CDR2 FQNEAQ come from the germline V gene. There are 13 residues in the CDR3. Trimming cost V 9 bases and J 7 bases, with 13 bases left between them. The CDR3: CASLQELNSPLHF. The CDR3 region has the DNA TGTGCCAGTTTACAGGAACTCAATTCACCCCTCCACTTT.

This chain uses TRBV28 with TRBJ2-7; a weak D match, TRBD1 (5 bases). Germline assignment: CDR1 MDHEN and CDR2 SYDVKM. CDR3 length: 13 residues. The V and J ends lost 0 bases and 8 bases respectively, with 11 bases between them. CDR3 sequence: CASSLWWQGKQYF. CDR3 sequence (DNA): TGTGCCAGCAGTTTATGGTGGCAGGGAAAGCAGTACTTC.

Written as DNA, the CDR3 is TGTGCCGGGGGGACCGCTACCTACGAGCAGTACTTC. Translated: CAGGTATYEQYF. V gene TRBV2 combines with J gene TRBJ2-7; D perhaps matches TRBD2 (6 bases). Trimming took off 11 bases at V and 2 bases at J, with 13 bases between the two ends. Germline V gene lookup returns CDR1 SNHLY and CDR2 FYNNEI. This CDR3 region has 12 residues.

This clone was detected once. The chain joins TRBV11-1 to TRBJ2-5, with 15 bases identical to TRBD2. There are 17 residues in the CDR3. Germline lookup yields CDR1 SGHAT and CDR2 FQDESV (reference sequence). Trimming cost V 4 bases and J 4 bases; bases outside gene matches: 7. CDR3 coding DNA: TGTGCCAGCAGCTCCGGGACTAGCGGGGGGATGTCAGAGACCCAGTACTTC. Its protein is CASSSGTSGGMSETQYF.

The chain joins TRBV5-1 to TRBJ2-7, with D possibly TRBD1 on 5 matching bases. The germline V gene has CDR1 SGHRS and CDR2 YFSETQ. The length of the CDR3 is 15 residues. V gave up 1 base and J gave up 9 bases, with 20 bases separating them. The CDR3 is CASSLSHEAGRRQYF. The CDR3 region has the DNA TGCGCCAGCAGCTTGTCCCACGAGGCAGGGCGAAGGCAGTACTTC. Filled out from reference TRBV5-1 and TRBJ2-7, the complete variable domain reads KAGVTQTPRYLIKTRGQQVTLSCSPISGHRSVSWYQQTPGQGLQFLFEYFSETQRNKGNFPGRFSGRQFSNSRSEMNVSTLELGDSALYLCASSLSHEAGRRQYFGPGTRLTVT.

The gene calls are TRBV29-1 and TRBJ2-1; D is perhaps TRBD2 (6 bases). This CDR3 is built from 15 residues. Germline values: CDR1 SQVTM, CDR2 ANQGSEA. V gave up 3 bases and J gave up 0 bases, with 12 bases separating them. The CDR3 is CSVEGGGVSYNEQFF. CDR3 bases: TGCAGCGTTGAGGGAGGAGGGGTCTCCTACAATGAGCAGTTCTTC.

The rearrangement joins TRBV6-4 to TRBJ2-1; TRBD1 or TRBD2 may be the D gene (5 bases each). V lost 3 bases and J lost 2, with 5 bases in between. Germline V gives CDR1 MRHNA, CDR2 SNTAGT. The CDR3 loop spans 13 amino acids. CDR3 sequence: CASSEGAYNEQFF. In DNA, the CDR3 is TGTGCCAGCAGTGAGGGGGCCTACAATGAGCAGTTCTTC.

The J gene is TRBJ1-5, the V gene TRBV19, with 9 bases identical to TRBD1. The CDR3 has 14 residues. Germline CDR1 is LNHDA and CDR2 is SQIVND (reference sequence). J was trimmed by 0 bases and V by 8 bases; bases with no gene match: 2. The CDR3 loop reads CASDRGNSNQPQHF. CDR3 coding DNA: TGTGCCAGTGACAGGGGGAATAGCAATCAGCCCCAGCATTTT. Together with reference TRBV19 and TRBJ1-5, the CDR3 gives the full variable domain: DGGITQSPKYLFRKEGQNVTLSCEQNLNHDAMYWYRQDPGQGLRLIYYSQIVNDFQKGDIAEGYSVSREKKESFPLTVTSAQKNPTAFYLCASDRGNSNQPQHFGDGTRLSIL.

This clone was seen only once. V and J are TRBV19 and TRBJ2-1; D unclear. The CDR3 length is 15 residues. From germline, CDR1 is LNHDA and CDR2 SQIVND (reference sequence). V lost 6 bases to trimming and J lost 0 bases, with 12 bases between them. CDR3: CASRLAQSSYNEQFF. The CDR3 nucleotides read TGTGCCAGTAGGCTCGCGCAGAGCTCCTACAATGAGCAGTTCTTC.

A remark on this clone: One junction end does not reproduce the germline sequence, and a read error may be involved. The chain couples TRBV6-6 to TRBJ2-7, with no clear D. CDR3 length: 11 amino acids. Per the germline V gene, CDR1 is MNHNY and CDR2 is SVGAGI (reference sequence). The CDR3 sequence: CASASSFEQYF. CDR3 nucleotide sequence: TGTGCCAGCGCCTCTTCCTTCGAGCAGTACTTC.

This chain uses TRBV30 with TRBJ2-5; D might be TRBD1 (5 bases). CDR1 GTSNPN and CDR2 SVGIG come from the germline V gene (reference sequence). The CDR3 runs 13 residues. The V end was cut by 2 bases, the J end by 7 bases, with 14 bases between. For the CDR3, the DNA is TGTGCCTGGAGTCTGCAGGGTAGGGGGACCCAGTACTTC. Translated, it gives CAWSLQGRGTQYF.

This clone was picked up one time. The CDR3 loop is CASSAFLPGQEADTQYF. CDR3 DNA: TGTGCCAGCTCCGCCTTCTTACCGGGACAGGAGGCAGATACGCAGTATTTT. The chain couples TRBV7-8 to TRBJ2-3; 8 bases align to TRBD1. This CDR3 is 17 amino acids long. Germline CDR1 is SGHVS and CDR2 is FQNEAQ. The ends lost 8 bases at V and 4 bases at J; junction bases unmatched: 17.

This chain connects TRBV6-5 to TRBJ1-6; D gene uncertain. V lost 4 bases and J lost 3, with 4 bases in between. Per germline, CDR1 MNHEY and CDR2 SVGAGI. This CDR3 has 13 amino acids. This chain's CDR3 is CASSSGYNSPLHF. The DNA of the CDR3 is TGTGCCAGCAGTTCGGGCTATAATTCACCCCTCCACTTT.

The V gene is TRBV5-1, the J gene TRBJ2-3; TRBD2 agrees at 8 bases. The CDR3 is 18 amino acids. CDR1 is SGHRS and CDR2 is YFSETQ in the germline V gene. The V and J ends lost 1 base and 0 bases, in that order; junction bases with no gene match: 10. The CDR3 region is CASSLRTGGLTSTDTQYF. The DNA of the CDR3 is TGCGCCAGCAGCTTGAGAACGGGAGGGTTAACAAGCACAGATACGCAGTATTTT.

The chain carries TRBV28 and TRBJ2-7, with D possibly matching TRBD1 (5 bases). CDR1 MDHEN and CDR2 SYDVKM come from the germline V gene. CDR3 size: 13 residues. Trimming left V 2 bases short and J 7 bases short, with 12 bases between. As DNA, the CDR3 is TGTGCCAGCAGTTTAGCGCCAAGGGGAGAGCAGTACTTC. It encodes CASSLAPRGEQYF.